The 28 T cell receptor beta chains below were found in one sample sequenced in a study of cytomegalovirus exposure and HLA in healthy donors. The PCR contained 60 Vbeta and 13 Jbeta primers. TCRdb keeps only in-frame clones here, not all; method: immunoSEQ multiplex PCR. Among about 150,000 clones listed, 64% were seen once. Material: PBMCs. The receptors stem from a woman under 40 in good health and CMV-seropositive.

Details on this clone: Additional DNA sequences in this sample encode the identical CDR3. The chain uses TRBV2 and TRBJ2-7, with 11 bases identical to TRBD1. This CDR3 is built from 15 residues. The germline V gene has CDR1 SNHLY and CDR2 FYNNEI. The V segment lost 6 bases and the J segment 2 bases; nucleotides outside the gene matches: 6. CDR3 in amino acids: CASSRDRGETYEQYF. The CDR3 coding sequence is TGTGCCAGCAGCCGGGACAGGGGGGAAACCTACGAGCAGTACTTC.

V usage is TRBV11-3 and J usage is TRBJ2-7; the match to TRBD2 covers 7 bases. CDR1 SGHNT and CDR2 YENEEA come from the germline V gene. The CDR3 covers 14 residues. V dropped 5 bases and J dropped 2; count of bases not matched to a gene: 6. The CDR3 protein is CASSPLAATYEQYF. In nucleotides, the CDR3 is TGTGCCAGCAGCCCCCTAGCGGCAACCTACGAGCAGTACTTC.

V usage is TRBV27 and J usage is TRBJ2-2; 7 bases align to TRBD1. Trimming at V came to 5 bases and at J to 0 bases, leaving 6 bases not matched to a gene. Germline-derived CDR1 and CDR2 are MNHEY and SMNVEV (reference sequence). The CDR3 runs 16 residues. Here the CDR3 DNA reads TGTGCCAGCAGTAGACCCGGGACAGCGAACACCGGGGAGCTGTTTTTT. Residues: CASSRPGTANTGELFF.

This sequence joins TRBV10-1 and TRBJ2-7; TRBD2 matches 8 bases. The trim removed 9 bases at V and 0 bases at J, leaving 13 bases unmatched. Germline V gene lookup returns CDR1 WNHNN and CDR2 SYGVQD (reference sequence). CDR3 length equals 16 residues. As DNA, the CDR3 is TGCGCCAGTAGCGGGGAGGGAAAGAAGAGCTCCTACGAGCAGTACTTC. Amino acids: CASSGEGKKSSYEQYF.

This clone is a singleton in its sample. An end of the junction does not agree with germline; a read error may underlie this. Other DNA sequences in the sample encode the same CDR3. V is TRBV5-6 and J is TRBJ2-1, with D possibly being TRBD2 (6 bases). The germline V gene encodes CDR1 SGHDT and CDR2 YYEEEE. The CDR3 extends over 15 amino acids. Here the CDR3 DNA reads TGTGCTAGCAGCCACCGACTAGACTCCTACAATGAGCAGTTCTTC. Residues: CASSHRLDSYNEQFF.

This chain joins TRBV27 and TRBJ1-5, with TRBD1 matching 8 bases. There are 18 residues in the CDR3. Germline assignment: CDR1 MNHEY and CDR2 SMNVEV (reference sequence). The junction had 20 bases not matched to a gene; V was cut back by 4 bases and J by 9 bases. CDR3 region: CASSSKPTPGQGLGPQHF. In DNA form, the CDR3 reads TGTGCCAGCAGTTCGAAACCCACCCCAGGACAGGGCCTCGGGCCCCAGCATTTT.

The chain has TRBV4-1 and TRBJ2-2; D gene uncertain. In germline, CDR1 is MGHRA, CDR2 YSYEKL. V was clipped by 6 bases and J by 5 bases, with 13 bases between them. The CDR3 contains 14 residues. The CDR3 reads CASRRLLETGELFF. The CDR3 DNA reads TGCGCCAGCAGACGTCTTTTGGAGACCGGGGAGCTGTTTTTT.

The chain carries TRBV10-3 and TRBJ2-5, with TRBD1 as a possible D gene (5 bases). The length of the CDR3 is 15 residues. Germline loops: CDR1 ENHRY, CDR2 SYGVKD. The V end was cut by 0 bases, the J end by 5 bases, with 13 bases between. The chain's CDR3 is CAISESRTIEETQYF. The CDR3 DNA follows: TGTGCCATCAGTGAGTCCAGGACAATTGAGGAGACCCAGTACTTC.

The CDR3: CASSATGNSVYGYTF. In DNA form, the CDR3 reads TGCGCCAGCAGCGCCACAGGGAATTCAGTCTATGGCTACACCTTC. This chain connects TRBV5-1 to TRBJ1-2; tentative D call: TRBD1 (6 bases). Germline CDR1 is SGHRS and CDR2 is YFSETQ. The CDR3 extends over 15 amino acids. V lost 4 bases to trimming and J lost 4 bases, with 17 bases between them. Using reference TRBV5-1 and TRBJ1-2 for the parts outside the CDR3, the full variable domain is KAGVTQTPRYLIKTRGQQVTLSCSPISGHRSVSWYQQTPGQGLQFLFEYFSETQRNKGNFPGRFSGRQFSNSRSEMNVSTLELGDSALYLCASSATGNSVYGYTFGSGTRLTVV.

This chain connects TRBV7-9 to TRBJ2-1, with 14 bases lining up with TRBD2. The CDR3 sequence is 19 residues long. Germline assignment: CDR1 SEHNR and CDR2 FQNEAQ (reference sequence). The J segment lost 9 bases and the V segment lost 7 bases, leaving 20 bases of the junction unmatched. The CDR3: CASTGEARGTSGRRGEQFF. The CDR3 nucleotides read TGTGCCAGCACCGGCGAGGCCCGGGGGACTAGCGGGAGAAGAGGTGAGCAGTTCTTC.

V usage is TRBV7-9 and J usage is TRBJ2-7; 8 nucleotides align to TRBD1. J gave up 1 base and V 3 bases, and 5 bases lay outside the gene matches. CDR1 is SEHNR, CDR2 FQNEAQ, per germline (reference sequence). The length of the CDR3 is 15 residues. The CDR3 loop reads CASSLTGVYSYEQYF. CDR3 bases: TGTGCCAGCAGCTTGACAGGGGTGTATTCCTACGAGCAGTACTTC.

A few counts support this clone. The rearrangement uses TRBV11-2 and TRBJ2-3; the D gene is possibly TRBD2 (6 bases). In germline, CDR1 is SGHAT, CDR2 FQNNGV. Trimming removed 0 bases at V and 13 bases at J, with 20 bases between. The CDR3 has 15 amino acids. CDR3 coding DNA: TGTGCCAGCAGCTTAGATTGGTCTAGCGTCGCCAGGGAGTATTTT. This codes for CASSLDWSSVAREYF.

The CDR3 DNA reads as TGTGCCAGCAGCCTTCTCCGGGGGGCGGGAGGTGGCTACACCTTC. This codes for CASSLLRGAGGGYTF. The chain uses TRBV5-4 and TRBJ1-2; D is perhaps TRBD1 (6 bases). The V and J ends lost 4 bases and 7 bases respectively, with 20 bases between them. The CDR3 length is 15 residues. Germline CDR1 reads SGHNT; CDR2 reads YYREEE (reference sequence).

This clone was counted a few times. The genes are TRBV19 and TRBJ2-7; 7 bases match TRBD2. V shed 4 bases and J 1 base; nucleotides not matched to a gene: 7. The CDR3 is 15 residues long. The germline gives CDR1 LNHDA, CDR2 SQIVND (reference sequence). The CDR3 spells CASSNLAGGSYEQYF. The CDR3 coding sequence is TGTGCCAGTAGTAATTTAGCGGGTGGTTCCTACGAGCAGTACTTC.

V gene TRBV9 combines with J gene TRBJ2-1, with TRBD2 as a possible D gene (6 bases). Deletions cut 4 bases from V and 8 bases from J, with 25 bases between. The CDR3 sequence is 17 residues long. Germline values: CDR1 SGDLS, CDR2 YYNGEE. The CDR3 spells CASSPRSISAERDEQFF. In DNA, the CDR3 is TGTGCCAGCAGCCCCAGATCGATTAGCGCGGAGCGGGATGAGCAGTTCTTC. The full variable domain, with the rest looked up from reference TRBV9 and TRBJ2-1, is DSGVTQTPKHLITATGQRVTLRCSPRSGDLSVYWYQQSLDQGLQFLIQYYNGEERAKGNILERFSAQQFPDLHSELNLSSLELGDSALYFCASSPRSISAERDEQFFGPGTRLTVL.

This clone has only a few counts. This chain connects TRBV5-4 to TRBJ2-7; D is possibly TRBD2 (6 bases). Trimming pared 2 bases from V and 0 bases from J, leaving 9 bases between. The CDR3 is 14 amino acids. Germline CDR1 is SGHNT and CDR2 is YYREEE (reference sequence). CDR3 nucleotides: TGTGCCAGCAGCTTAGCGGGTGACTCCTACGAGCAGTACTTC. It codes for CASSLAGDSYEQYF.

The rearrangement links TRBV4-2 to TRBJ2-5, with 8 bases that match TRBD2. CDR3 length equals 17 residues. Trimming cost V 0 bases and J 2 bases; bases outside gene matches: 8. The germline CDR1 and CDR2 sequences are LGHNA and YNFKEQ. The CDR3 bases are TGTGCCAGCAGCCAAGATACCCCAGCGGGGGAACAAGAGACCCAGTACTTC. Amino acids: CASSQDTPAGEQETQYF.

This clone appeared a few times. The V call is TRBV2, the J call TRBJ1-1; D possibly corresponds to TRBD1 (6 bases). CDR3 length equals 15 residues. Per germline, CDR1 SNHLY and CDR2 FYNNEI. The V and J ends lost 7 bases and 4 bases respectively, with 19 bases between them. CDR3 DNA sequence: TGTGCCAGCATCACATCTCAGGGGAAGGGCACTGAAGCTTTCTTT. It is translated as CASITSQGKGTEAFF. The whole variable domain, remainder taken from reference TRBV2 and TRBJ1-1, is EPEVTQTPSHQVTQMGQEVILRCVPISNHLYFYWYRQILGQKVEFLVSFYNNEISEKSEIFDDQFSVERPDGSNFTLKIRSTKLEDSAMYFCASITSQGKGTEAFFGQGTRLTVV.

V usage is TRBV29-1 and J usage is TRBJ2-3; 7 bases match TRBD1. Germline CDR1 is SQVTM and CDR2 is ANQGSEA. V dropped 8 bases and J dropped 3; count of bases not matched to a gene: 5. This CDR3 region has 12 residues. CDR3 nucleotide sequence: TGCAGCCTCAAGGGGGCTACAGATACGCAGTATTTT. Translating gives CSLKGATDTQYF.

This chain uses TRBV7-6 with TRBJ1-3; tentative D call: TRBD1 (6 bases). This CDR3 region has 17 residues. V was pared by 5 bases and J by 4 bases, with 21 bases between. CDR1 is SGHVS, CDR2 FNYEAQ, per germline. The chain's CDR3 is CASSQRDQGREGNTIYF. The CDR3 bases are TGTGCCAGCAGCCAACGTGACCAGGGGCGCGAGGGAAACACCATATATTTT.

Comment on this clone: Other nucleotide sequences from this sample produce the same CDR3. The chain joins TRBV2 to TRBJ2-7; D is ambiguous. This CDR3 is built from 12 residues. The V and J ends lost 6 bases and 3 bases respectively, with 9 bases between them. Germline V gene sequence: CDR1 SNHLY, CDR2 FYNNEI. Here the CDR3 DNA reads TGTGCCAGCAGGGTTACAGACTACGAGCAGTACTTC. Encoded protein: CASRVTDYEQYF. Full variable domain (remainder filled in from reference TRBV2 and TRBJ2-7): EPEVTQTPSHQVTQMGQEVILRCVPISNHLYFYWYRQILGQKVEFLVSFYNNEISEKSEIFDDQFSVERPDGSNFTLKIRSTKLEDSAMYFCASRVTDYEQYFGPGTRLTVT.

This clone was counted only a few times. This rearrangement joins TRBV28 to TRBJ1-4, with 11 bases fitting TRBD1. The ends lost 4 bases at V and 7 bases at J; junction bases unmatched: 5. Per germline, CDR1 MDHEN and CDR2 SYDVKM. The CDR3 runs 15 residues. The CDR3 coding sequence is TGTGCCAGCAGTTACGGAGGGACAGGGGGTGAAAAACTGTTTTTT. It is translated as CASSYGGTGGEKLFF. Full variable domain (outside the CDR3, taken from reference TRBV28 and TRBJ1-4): DVKVTQSSRYLVKRTGEKVFLECVQDMDHENMFWYRQDPGLGLRLIYFSYDVKMKEKGDIPEGYSVSREKKERFSLILESASTNQTSMYLCASSYGGTGGEKLFFGSGTQLSVL.

The chain's CDR3 is CASSQPTLVPGEQFF. The CDR3, as DNA: TGTGCCAGCTCACAACCTACCCTCGTTCCGGGTGAGCAGTTCTTC. This chain connects TRBV18 to TRBJ2-1; no clear D gene. CDR3 size: 15 residues. V was shortened by 4 bases and J by 9 bases, with 19 bases between the two germline ends. The germline gives CDR1 KGHSH, CDR2 LQKENI.

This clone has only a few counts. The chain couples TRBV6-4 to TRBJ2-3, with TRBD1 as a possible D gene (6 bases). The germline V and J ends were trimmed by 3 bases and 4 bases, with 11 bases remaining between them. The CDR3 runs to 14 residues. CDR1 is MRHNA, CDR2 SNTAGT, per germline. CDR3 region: CASSEGAGADTQYF. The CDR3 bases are TGTGCCAGCAGTGAGGGGGCTGGGGCAGATACGCAGTATTTT.

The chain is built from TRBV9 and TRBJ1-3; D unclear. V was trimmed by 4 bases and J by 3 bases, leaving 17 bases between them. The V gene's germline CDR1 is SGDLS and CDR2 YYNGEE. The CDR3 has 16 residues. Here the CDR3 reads CASSMRGDNFGNTIYF. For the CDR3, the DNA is TGTGCCAGCAGCATGCGGGGAGATAATTTTGGAAACACCATATATTTT. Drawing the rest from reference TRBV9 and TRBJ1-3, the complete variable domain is DSGVTQTPKHLITATGQRVTLRCSPRSGDLSVYWYQQSLDQGLQFLIQYYNGEERAKGNILERFSAQQFPDLHSELNLSSLELGDSALYFCASSMRGDNFGNTIYFGEGSWLTVV.

This CDR3 reads CASSLGRVVSGANVLTF. The CDR3 region has the DNA TGTGCCAGCAGCTTGGGGAGGGTGGTGTCTGGGGCCAACGTCCTGACTTTC. The V and J genes are TRBV27 and TRBJ2-6, with 7 bases fitting TRBD2. The junction had 9 bases not matched to a gene; V was cut back by 6 bases and J by 1 base. The CDR3 sequence is 17 residues long. The V gene's germline CDR1 is MNHEY and CDR2 SMNVEV (reference sequence). The whole variable domain, remainder taken from reference TRBV27 and TRBJ2-6, is EAQVTQNPRYLITVTGKKLTVTCSQNMNHEYMSWYRQDPGLGLRQIYYSMNVEVTDKGDVPEGYKVSRKEKRNFPLILESPSPNQTSLYFCASSLGRVVSGANVLTFGAGSRLTVL.

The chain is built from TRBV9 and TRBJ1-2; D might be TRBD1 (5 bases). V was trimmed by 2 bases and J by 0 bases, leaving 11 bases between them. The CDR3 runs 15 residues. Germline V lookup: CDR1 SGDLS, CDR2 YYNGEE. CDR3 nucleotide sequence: TGTGCCAGCAGCGTGGACGGGGGGGCTAACTATGGCTACACCTTC. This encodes CASSVDGGANYGYTF.

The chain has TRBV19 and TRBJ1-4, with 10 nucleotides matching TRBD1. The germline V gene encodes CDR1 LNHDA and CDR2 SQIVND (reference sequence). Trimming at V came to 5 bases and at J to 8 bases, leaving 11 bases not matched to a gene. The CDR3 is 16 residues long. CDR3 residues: CASSPMRQGAQEKLFF. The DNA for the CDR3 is TGTGCCAGTAGTCCGATGCGACAGGGGGCTCAGGAAAAACTGTTTTTT. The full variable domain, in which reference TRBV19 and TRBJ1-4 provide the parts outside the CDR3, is DGGITQSPKYLFRKEGQNVTLSCEQNLNHDAMYWYRQDPGQGLRLIYYSQIVNDFQKGDIAEGYSVSREKKESFPLTVTSAQKNPTAFYLCASSPMRQGAQEKLFFGSGTQLSVL.